Presented here are 3 T cell receptor beta chains from one specimen sequenced in a study of human T cells and chemical hapten exposure. TCRdb redid the calling of the RACE reads with MiXCR, one entry per CDR3 protein. The table records about 80,000 distinct CDR3 sequences, over 6% of them present only once. Time point: patch test 1, 2 weeks after DPC sensitization. Treatment noted: therapeutic diphenylcyclopropenone sensitization with weekly scalp DPC. The source material was whole blood, sampled in connection with sensitization to the hapten diphenylcyclopropenone (DPC). These receptors all stem from a woman under 40 with alopecia areata. Some clones in this sample may be carry-over from other donors' samples.

The sample holds many counts of this clonotype. The chain carries TRBV29-1 and TRBJ2-1, with 9 bases fitting TRBD1. The germline V gene encodes CDR1 SQVTM and CDR2 ANQGSEA. Trimming at V came to 4 bases and at J to 6 bases, leaving 7 bases not matched to a gene. This CDR3 contains 14 residues. The CDR3 region has the DNA TGCAGCGTTGTTTCACAGGGGGCGCCCAATGAGCAGTTCTTC. Translation: CSVVSQGAPNEQFF.

The chain recombines TRBV30 with TRBJ1-2; D unclear. V was cut by 0 bases and J by 1 base, with 3 bases left in between. Germline V gene lookup returns CDR1 GTSNPN and CDR2 SVGIG (reference sequence). CDR3 length: 12 residues. This CDR3 reads CAWSVNNYGYTF. The CDR3 DNA is TGTGCCTGGAGTGTAAATAACTATGGCTACACCTTC. The whole variable domain, filled in from reference TRBV30 and TRBJ1-2, reads SQTIHQWPATLVQPVGSPLSLECTVEGTSNPNLYWYRQAAGRGLQLLFYSVGIGQISSEVPQNLSASRPQDRQFILSSKKLLLSDSGFYLCAWSVNNYGYTFGSGTRLTVV.

There are a few counts of this clonotype. The rearrangement joins TRBV5-1 to TRBJ1-1, with D perhaps TRBD1 (6 bases). The CDR3 sequence is 15 residues long. Germline-derived CDR1 and CDR2 are SGHRS and YFSETQ. V was pared by 2 bases and J by 0 bases, with 11 bases between. The CDR3 here is CASSFLTGMNTEAFF. The CDR3 bases are TGCGCCAGCAGCTTTCTGACAGGCATGAACACTGAAGCTTTCTTT.